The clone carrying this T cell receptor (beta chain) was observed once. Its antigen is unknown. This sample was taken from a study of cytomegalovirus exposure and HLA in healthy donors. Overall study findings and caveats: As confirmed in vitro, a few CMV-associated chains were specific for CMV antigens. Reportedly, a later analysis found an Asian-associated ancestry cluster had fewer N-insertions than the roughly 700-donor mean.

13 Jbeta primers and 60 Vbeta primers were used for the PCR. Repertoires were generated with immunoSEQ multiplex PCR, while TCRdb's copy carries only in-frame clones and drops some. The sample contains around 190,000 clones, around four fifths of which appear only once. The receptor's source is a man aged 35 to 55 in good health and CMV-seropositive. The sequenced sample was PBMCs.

The CDR3 here is CASSLVQGSNQPQHF. For the CDR3, the DNA is TGTGCCAGCAGCTTAGTACAGGGTAGCAATCAGCCCCAGCATTTT. This sequence joins TRBV7-6 and TRBJ1-5; weak D call: TRBD1 (6 bases). Germline CDR1 and CDR2: SGHVS and FNYEAQ. Trimming took 1 base from V and 0 from J, leaving 7 bases between them. This CDR3 comprises 15 residues.